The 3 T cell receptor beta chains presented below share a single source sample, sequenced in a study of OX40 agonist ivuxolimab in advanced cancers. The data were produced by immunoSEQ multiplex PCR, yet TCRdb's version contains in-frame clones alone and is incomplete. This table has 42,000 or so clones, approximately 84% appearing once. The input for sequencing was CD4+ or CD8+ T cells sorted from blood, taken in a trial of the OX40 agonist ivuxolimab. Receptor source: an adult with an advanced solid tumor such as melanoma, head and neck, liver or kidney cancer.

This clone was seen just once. The CDR3 reads CASSLVLAEYNEQFF. The CDR3 DNA reads as TGTGCCAGCAGCTTAGTACTAGCCGAGTACAATGAGCAGTTCTTC. The chain couples TRBV7-9 to TRBJ2-1; D perhaps matches TRBD2 (6 bases). Germline V gene sequence: CDR1 SEHNR, CDR2 FQNEAQ (reference sequence). The CDR3 sequence is 15 residues long. V lost 1 base, J lost 4 bases, and 11 bases lay in between.

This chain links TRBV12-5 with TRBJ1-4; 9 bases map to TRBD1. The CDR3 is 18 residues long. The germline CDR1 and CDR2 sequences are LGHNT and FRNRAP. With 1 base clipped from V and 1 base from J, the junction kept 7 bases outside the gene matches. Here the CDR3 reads CASGLDRDRDRTNEKLFF. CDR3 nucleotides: TGTGCTAGTGGTTTGGATCGGGACAGGGACAGAACTAATGAAAAACTGTTTTTT.

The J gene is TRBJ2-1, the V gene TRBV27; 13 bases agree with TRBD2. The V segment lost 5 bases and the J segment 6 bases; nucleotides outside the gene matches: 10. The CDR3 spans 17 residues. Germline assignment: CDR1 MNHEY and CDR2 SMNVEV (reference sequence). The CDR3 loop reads CASSTTSGGARGNEQFF. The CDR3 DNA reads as TGTGCCAGCAGTACCACTAGCGGGGGGGCCCGGGGCAATGAGCAGTTCTTC.